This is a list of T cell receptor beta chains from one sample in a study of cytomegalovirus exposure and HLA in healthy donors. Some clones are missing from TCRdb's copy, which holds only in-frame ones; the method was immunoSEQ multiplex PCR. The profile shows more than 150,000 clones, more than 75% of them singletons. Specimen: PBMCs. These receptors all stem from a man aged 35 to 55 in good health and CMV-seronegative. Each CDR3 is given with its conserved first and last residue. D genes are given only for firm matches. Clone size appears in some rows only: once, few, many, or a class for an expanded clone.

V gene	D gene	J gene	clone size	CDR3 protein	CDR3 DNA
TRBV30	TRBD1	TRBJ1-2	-	CAWRRTGSGYTF	TGTGCCTGGAGGCGGACAGGGAGTGGCTACACCTTC
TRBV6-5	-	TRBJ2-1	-	CASSYSRGGIYEQFF	TGTGCCAGCAGTTACTCGAGGGGGGGCATCTATGAGCAGTTCTTC
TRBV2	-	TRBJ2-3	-	CASSRQDLRTDTQYF	TGTGCCAGCAGCAGACAGGACCTTCGCACAGATACGCAGTATTTT
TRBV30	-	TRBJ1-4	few	CAWGVGRGWKKLFF	TGTGCCTGGGGAGTGGGCAGGGGATGGAAAAAACTGTTTTTT
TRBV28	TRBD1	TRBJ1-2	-	CASSSAPGQGGGYGYTF	TGTGCCAGCAGTTCGGCACCGGGACAGGGAGGGGGGTATGGCTACACCTTC
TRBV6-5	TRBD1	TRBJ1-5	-	CASRPDRVQPQHF	TGTGCCAGCAGGCCCGACAGGGTTCAGCCCCAGCATTTT
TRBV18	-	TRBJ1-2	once	CASSPGQVPYGYTF	TGTGCCAGCTCACCAGGGCAGGTTCCCTATGGCTACACCTTC
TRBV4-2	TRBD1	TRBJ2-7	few	CASSRDRGASYEQYF	TGTGCCAGCAGCCGCGACAGGGGCGCATCCTACGAGCAGTACTTC
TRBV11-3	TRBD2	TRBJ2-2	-	CASSFGGDTGELFF	TGTGCCAGCAGCTTCGGGGGGGACACCGGGGAGCTGTTTTTT
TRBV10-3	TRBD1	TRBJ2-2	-	CAISDRQGNRAGELFF	TGTGCCATCAGTGACCGACAGGGCAACCGGGCCGGGGAGCTGTTTTTT
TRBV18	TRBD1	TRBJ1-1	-	CASSSGQGVEAFF	TGTGCCAGCTCCTCCGGACAGGGCGTAGAAGCTTTCTTT
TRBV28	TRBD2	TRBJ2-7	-	CASSFSLAGGQSYEQYF	TGTGCCAGCAGTTTTAGTCTAGCGGGAGGACAGTCCTACGAGCAGTACTTC
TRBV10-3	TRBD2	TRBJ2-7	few	CAISESGRAYSSYEQYF	TGTGCCATCAGTGAGTCGGGGAGGGCGTACTCCTCCTACGAGCAGTACTTC
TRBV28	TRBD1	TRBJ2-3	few	CASSAGGSGDTQYF	TGTGCCAGCAGTGCAGGGGGCAGCGGAGATACGCAGTATTTT
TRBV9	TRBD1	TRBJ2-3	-	CASSAPGGQQSGDTQYF	TGTGCCAGCAGCGCCCCAGGGGGACAACAATCAGGAGATACGCAGTATTTT
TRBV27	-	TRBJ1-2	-	CASSYTGYGYTF	TGTGCCAGCAGTTACACAGGGTATGGCTACACCTTC
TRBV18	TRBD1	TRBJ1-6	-	CASSPGTGKGNSPLHF	TGTGCCAGCTCGCCCGGGACAGGGAAGGGTAATTCACCCCTCCACTTT
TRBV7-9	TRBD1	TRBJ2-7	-	CASSYRRWTGSSYEQYF	TGTGCCAGCAGCTACCGACGTTGGACAGGGAGCTCCTACGAGCAGTACTTC
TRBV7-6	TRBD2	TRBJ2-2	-	CASSQGLTNTGELFF	TGTGCCAGCAGCCAGGGACTAACGAACACCGGGGAGCTGTTTTTT
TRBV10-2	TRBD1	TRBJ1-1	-	CASSGGGTGETEAFF	TGCGCCAGCAGTGGGGGTGGGACAGGGGAAACTGAAGCTTTCTTT
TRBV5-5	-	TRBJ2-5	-	CASSWVAGQETQYF	TGTGCCAGCAGCTGGGTGGCGGGGCAAGAGACCCAGTACTTC
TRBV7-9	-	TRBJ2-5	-	CASSLAIAGPRGAQYF	TGTGCCAGCAGCTTAGCGATAGCGGGGCCCAGGGGGGCCCAGTACTTC
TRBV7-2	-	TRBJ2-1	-	CASSFTQRARLDEQFF	TGTGCCAGCAGCTTCACCCAGCGGGCCCGGTTGGATGAGCAGTTCTTC
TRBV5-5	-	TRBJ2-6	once	CASSPAQGGATGANVLTF	TGTGCCAGCAGCCCCGCGCAGGGGGGTGCCACTGGGGCCAACGTCCTGACTTTC
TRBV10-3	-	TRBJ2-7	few	CAISESGRDEQYF	TGTGCCATCAGTGAGTCTGGCAGGGACGAGCAGTACTTC
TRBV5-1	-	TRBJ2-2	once	CASSLEGSHTGELFF	TGCGCCAGCAGCTTGGAGGGGTCCCACACCGGGGAGCTGTTTTTT
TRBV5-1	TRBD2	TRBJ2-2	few	CASNDGGNGELFF	TGCGCCAGCAACGACGGGGGGAACGGGGAGCTGTTTTTT
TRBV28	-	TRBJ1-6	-	CASSLRGGAYNSPLHF	TGTGCCAGCAGTTTGAGGGGGGGCGCCTATAATTCACCCCTCCACTTT
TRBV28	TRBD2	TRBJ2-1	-	CASTPTSGNYNEQFF	TGTGCCAGCACCCCGACTAGCGGAAACTACAATGAGCAGTTCTTC
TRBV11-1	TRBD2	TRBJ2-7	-	CASSLIPAGIEQYF	TGTGCCAGCAGCTTAATCCCAGCGGGGATAGAGCAGTACTTC
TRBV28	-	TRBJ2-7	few	CASAWRGPGIYEQYF	TGTGCCAGCGCCTGGAGAGGTCCAGGGATCTACGAGCAGTACTTC
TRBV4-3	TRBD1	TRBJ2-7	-	CASSQEKTGGEQYF	TGCGCCAGCAGCCAAGAAAAGACAGGGGGCGAGCAGTACTTC
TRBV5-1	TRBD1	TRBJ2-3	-	CASSSRNRGRTDTQYF	TGCGCCAGCAGCTCCCGAAACAGGGGGCGCACAGATACGCAGTATTTT
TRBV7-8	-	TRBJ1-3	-	CASSLDTRAAGRNTIYF	TGTGCCAGCAGCTTAGATACGAGGGCGGCGGGTAGAAACACCATATATTTT
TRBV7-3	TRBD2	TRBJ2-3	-	CASSITSGGRTDTQYF	TGTGCCAGCAGCATAACTAGCGGGGGTCGCACAGATACGCAGTATTTT
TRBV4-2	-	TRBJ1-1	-	CASSQGGARDTEAFF	TGTGCCAGCAGCCAAGGCGGGGCGCGGGACACTGAAGCTTTCTTT
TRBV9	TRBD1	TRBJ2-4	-	CASSPRQGPYF	TGTGCCAGCAGCCCAAGACAGGGACCGTACTTC
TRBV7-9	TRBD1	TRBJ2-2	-	CASSQTGTGELFF	TGTGCCAGCAGCCAGACAGGGACCGGGGAGCTGTTTTTT
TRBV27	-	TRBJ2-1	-	CASSPSPPSYNEQFF	TGTGCCAGCAGCCCTAGCCCTCCTTCCTACAATGAGCAGTTCTTC
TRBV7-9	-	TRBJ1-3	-	CASSLDRRGNTIYF	TGTGCCAGCAGCTTAGACAGGCGGGGAAACACCATATATTTT
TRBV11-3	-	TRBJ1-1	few	CASSLAAETEAFF	TGTGCCAGCAGCTTAGCTGCGGAAACTGAAGCTTTCTTT
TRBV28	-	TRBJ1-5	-	CASSPLGAGRRNQPQHF	TGTGCCAGCAGTCCGCTTGGAGCGGGACGGAGAAATCAGCCCCAGCATTTT
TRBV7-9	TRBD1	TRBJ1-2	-	CASSFRGGEVYGYTF	TGTGCCAGCAGCTTTCGAGGGGGCGAGGTCTATGGCTACACCTTC
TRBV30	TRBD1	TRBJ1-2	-	CAWSQGDGYGYTF	TGTGCCTGGAGTCAGGGGGATGGCTATGGCTACACCTTC
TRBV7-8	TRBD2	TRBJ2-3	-	CASSLGTSGGPDTQYF	TGTGCCAGCAGCTTAGGGACTAGCGGGGGCCCAGATACGCAGTATTTT
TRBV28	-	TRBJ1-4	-	CASSLLGEGEKLFF	TGTGCCAGCAGCCTCCTGGGGGAGGGAGAAAAACTGTTTTTT